This T cell receptor (beta chain) was retrieved from a study of blood T cells in healthy people across ages. The V segment lost 6 bases and the J segment 5 bases; nucleotides outside the gene matches: 15. The CDR3 totals 16 residues. Germline-derived CDR1 and CDR2 are SQVTM and ANQGSEA. Using a J-beta primer mix together with a sample-barcoded 5' primer, a second PCR was run for about 7 to 12 cycles. TCRdb ran MiXCR on the 5' RACE reads and lists one entry per CDR3 protein. The data hold over 700,000 distinct CDR3 sequences, with roughly 25% observed a single time. The same sample was also studied in work on T cells of mothers and their children.

The TCR was taken from a boy aged 5-17 years in good health. The chain joins TRBV29-1 to TRBJ2-1, with 8 bases lining up with TRBD2. The sequencing input was blood. The CDR3 loop is CSVGALGLEADNEQFF. As DNA, the CDR3 is TGCAGCGTCGGCGCACTGGGACTAGAAGCGGACAATGAGCAGTTCTTC.